The 15 T cell receptor beta chains given below trace back to one sample, sequenced in a study of shared clonotypes between healthy human individuals. The protocol was immunoSEQ multiplex PCR, while the TCRdb copy is restricted to in-frame clones and leaves out a portion. Among hundreds of thousands of clones listed, roughly 92% were seen once. CD45RO negativity and positive selection for CCR7 defined naive CD8 cells, a population that excluded terminally differentiated effector memory CD45RA+ cells. Sequenced sample: naive CD8+ T cells sorted from blood. The receptors shown here come from a man aged 25 to 40 in good health.

The chain is built from TRBV7-2 and TRBJ1-2; D gene uncertain. Trimming left V 7 bases short and J 4 bases short, with 16 bases between. The CDR3 sequence is 14 residues long. Germline V gene data show CDR1 as SGHTA and CDR2 as FQGNSA. DNA of the CDR3: TGTGCCAGCACCTCACTGGGCGAAAGCTATGGCTACACCTTC. This encodes CASTSLGESYGYTF.

This chain joins TRBV28 and TRBJ2-1; 7 nucleotides align to TRBD2. J lost 5 bases, V lost 3 bases, and 4 bases had no gene match. Germline-derived CDR1 and CDR2 are MDHEN and SYDVKM. The CDR3 totals 14 residues. The CDR3 loop is CASSFSAGDNEQFF. CDR3 DNA: TGTGCCAGCAGTTTCTCTGCGGGAGACAATGAGCAGTTCTTC.

V gene TRBV19 combines with J gene TRBJ1-5, with a weak D call TRBD1 (6 bases). This CDR3 spans 17 amino acids. Germline CDR1 and CDR2: LNHDA and SQIVND (reference sequence). V lost 5 bases, J lost 6 bases, and 23 bases lay in between. The CDR3 region is CASSQWRTGLVLQPQHF. DNA for the CDR3: TGTGCCAGTAGTCAGTGGAGAACAGGGTTGGTTCTTCAGCCCCAGCATTTT. Combining the CDR3 with reference TRBV19 and TRBJ1-5 gives the whole variable domain DGGITQSPKYLFRKEGQNVTLSCEQNLNHDAMYWYRQDPGQGLRLIYYSQIVNDFQKGDIAEGYSVSREKKESFPLTVTSAQKNPTAFYLCASSQWRTGLVLQPQHFGDGTRLSIL.

This chain links TRBV14 with TRBJ2-7; the D gene could be TRBD1 or TRBD2 (5 bases each). Germline CDR1 and CDR2: SGHDN and FVKESK. The CDR3 has 15 amino acids. V lost 1 base and J lost 4, with 14 bases in between. Written as DNA, the CDR3 is TGTGCCAGCAGCCAAGGGGACGGGCCCGCATACGAGCAGTACTTC. Translation gives CASSQGDGPAYEQYF.

The chain carries TRBV21-1 and TRBJ2-5; no DNA check was done on the table's D call, TRBD2. TRBV21-1 has pseudogene status. The CDR3 consists of 18 residues. This CDR3 reads CASSKKSSGSAPQETQYF. The CDR3 region has the DNA TGTGCCAGCAGCAAAAAAAGTTCGGGGTCTGCGCCCCAAGAGACCCAGTACTTC.

The chain combines TRBV11-2 with TRBJ1-1; 10 positions agree with TRBD1. V dropped 1 base and J dropped 2; count of bases not matched to a gene: 7. Germline values: CDR1 SGHAT, CDR2 FQNNGV. The CDR3 loop spans 17 amino acids. CDR3 loop: CASSLGWGTGANTEAFF. The CDR3 DNA reads TGTGCCAGCAGCTTAGGTTGGGGGACAGGGGCCAACACTGAAGCTTTCTTT.

V is TRBV7-6 and J is TRBJ2-7, with a tentative D call TRBD2 (6 bases). The V end lost 1 base, the J end lost 2 bases, and 12 bases lay between the germline ends. Germline CDR1 is SGHVS and CDR2 is FNYEAQ. The CDR3 is 15 amino acids. Written as DNA, the CDR3 is TGTGCCAGCAGCTTAGGTGGGGGGATTACCTACGAGCAGTACTTC. It is translated as CASSLGGGITYEQYF. Drawing the rest from reference TRBV7-6 and TRBJ2-7, the complete variable domain is GAGVSQSPRYKVTKRGQDVALRCDPISGHVSLYWYRQALGQGPEFLTYFNYEAQQDKSGLPNDRFSAERPEGSISTLTIQRTEQRDSAMYRCASSLGGGITYEQYFGPGTRLTVT.

This sequence joins TRBV6-5 and TRBJ2-5; the D is unclear. CDR1 is MNHEY, CDR2 SVGAGI, per germline. The CDR3 covers 12 residues. V gave up 5 bases and J gave up 5 bases, with 9 bases separating them. DNA of the CDR3: TGTGCCAGCAGTCATCCAAGTGAGACCCAGTACTTC. Amino acid sequence: CASSHPSETQYF.

Turning to this clone: Other DNA sequences from this sample encode an identical CDR3 as well. CDR3 nucleotides: TGTGCCAGCAGCTTAGGACAGGGGGCGTATGAGCAGTACTTC. Amino acids: CASSLGQGAYEQYF. The chain couples TRBV11-2 to TRBJ2-7, with 10 bases matching TRBD1. The J segment lost 7 bases and the V segment lost 1 base, leaving 4 bases of the junction unmatched. Germline loops: CDR1 SGHAT, CDR2 FQNNGV. This CDR3 contains 14 residues.

This clone was seen a single time. The chain uses TRBV10-3 and TRBJ1-2; the D is unclear. Germline V gives CDR1 ENHRY, CDR2 SYGVKD. The ends were cut back, 0 bases at V and 4 bases at J, with 6 bases in the middle. The CDR3 covers 13 residues. CDR3 protein: CAISESSSYGYTF. DNA for the CDR3: TGTGCCATCAGTGAGTCAAGTTCCTATGGCTACACCTTC.

CDR3 nucleotides: TGTGCCAGCTCACCTAATCAGGACCTCAGCTCCTACAATGAGCAGTTCTTC. This codes for CASSPNQDLSSYNEQFF. The J gene is TRBJ2-1, the V gene TRBV18; D not resolved. The CDR3 sequence is 17 residues long. With 3 bases removed from V and 0 bases from J, the gap between germline ends came to 15 bases. The germline CDR1 and CDR2 sequences are KGHSH and LQKENI.

Comment on this clone: The same CDR3 can be traced to other DNA sequences in this sample. This chain uses TRBV27 with TRBJ2-1, with D perhaps matching TRBD2 (5 bases). There are 14 residues in the CDR3. The V end lost 2 bases, the J end lost 0 bases, and 5 bases lay between the germline ends. CDR1 and CDR2 (germline): MNHEY, SMNVEV (reference sequence). CDR3 protein: CASSLGSSYNEQFF. The CDR3 bases are TGTGCCAGCAGTTTAGGGAGCTCCTACAATGAGCAGTTCTTC.

This clone was found once. The chain recombines TRBV21-1 with TRBJ2-7; the table's D call, TRBD2, was not checked against the DNA. TRBV21-1 is designated a pseudogene. The CDR3 consists of 18 residues. The CDR3 sequence is CASSKVIHIGGRNSEQYF. The CDR3 coding sequence is TGTGCCAGCAGCAAAGTAATCCATATCGGCGGGAGGAATTCCGAGCAGTACTTC.

This clone was seen only once. The chain couples TRBV5-8 to TRBJ2-7; D is tentatively TRBD1 or TRBD2 (5 bases each). There are 16 residues in the CDR3. CDR1 and CDR2 (germline): SGHTS, YDEGEE. Trimming took off 3 bases at V and 0 bases at J, with 16 bases between the two ends. CDR3: CASSWIFGTASYEQYF. As DNA, the CDR3 is TGTGCCAGCAGCTGGATCTTCGGGACCGCCTCCTACGAGCAGTACTTC.

V usage is TRBV7-9 and J usage is TRBJ2-3; possibly TRBD1 for D (6 bases). Trimming took 4 bases from V and 3 from J, leaving 14 bases between them. The CDR3 totals 15 residues. Germline V lookup: CDR1 SEHNR, CDR2 FQNEAQ (reference sequence). Here the CDR3 reads CASSSSGDWTDTQYF. The CDR3 region has the DNA TGTGCCAGCAGCTCGTCAGGGGATTGGACAGATACGCAGTATTTT.